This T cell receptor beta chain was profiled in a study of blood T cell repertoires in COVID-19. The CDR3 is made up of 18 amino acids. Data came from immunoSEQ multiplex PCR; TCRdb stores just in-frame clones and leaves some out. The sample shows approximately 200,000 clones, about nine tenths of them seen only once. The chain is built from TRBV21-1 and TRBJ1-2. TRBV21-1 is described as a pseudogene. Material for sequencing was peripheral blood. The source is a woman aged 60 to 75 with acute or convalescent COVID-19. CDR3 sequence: CASSKEGGEGDANYGYTF. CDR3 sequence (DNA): TGTGCCAGCAGCAAAGAAGGTGGGGAGGGGGATGCTAACTATGGCTACACCTTC.